This TCR beta chain stems from a study of CD8+ T cells in alopecia areata. This clone was observed a few times. The sample holds other DNA sequences that translate to the same CDR3. Treatment described: oral pan-JAK inhibitor, 5-10 mg twice daily. Extracted RNA was reverse transcribed, and the resulting cDNA served as sequencing template. Only in-frame clones appear in the TCRdb table, and some are missing; sequencing was by immunoSEQ multiplex PCR. The table has 90,000 to 150,000 clones, about half seen once. Trimming pared 3 bases from V and 3 bases from J, leaving 7 bases between. This CDR3 spans 12 amino acids. Germline CDR1 reads SQVTM; CDR2 reads ANQGSEA.

The chain couples TRBV29-1 to TRBJ2-3; D call uncertain. The sample was CD4+ T cells sorted from blood, taken at week 4, from a patient treated with tofacitinib. The clonotype originates from a human donor with alopecia areata. CDR3 in DNA: TGCAGCGTTGATAGGTCTACAGATACGCAGTATTTT. As protein: CSVDRSTDTQYF.